The following is a T cell receptor (beta chain) sequence with its context. This clone has more than one count but fewer than ten. Which antigen it targets is not known. One base away there is no much larger clone; base qualities are not given. The cohort consisted of hundreds of healthy bone marrow donors. At the time of sampling, all cohort members were nominally healthy, though unrecorded immune exposures were likely present. The donor was CMV seronegative and belonged to the group of approximately 320 seronegative cohort members. A peripheral blood sample was collected from each donor, and TCR beta sequencing was performed on peripheral blood mononuclear cells. Genomic DNA was extracted from the blood cell samples with the Qiagen DNeasy Blood Extraction Kit. The data derive from a study of cytomegalovirus exposure and HLA in healthy donors (dated by TCRdb to 2016 to 2017). With regard to the full study: In an earlier analysis of 587 of the donors, 276 Gb of sequence data and approximately 100 million unique TCR beta sequences from about 190 million T cells were reported. About 330 gigabases of sequencing data and about 92 million unique TCR sequences made up an early release that covered approximately 650 HLA-typed donors. Of the 300 to 500 genotyped donors, approximately 81% were placed in the genetic ancestry cluster associated with self-reported Caucasian donors. The aim of the study was to test whether cataloging public T cell receptors could identify signatures of past pathogen exposure. The T cell repertoires of around 670 subjects were profiled by immunosequencing and related to cytomegalovirus serostatus. In addition to the first cohort of 666 subjects, a separate validation cohort of about 120 different subjects was used. To predict cytomegalovirus infection status, the study combined high-throughput TCR immunosequencing, statistical association of individual TCRs with disease status, and machine learning. A later analysis re-examined previously published TCR beta repertoires from around 670 donors and added high-resolution HLA genotyping to investigate patterns of TCR occurrence. In the later analysis, no new phenotypic data were used to find candidate immune exposures; instead, reliance was placed on TCR beta sequences and their occurrence across donors. An earlier analysis of around 580 of the donors used high-throughput TCR beta sequencing to judge whether each TCR beta V gene segment behaved as functional or pseudogenic. Donor age, sex, ethnicity and CMV serostatus were compiled alongside the repertoire data. Genome-wide SNP genotypes for about 65% of the 666 donors were used in a later genetic analysis, which treated that subset as a discovery cohort. Every repertoire in the discovery cohort had been generated on one and the same sequencing platform. HLA typing included class I and class II loci at four-digit resolution. The number of donors typed differed by locus, with about 629-640 for A, B, C, DRB1 and DQB1, roughly 520 for DQA1, nearly 610 for DPA1, and some 440 for DPB1. About five DR-DQ haplotypes were treated as single units for association and clustering because of strong linkage in the cohort. Among some 400 genotyped donors of the cohort, an average of about 220,000 unique TCR beta nucleotide sequences was sequenced per donor, of which 15% to 20% were non-productive. Here is what the overall study found, with its caveats: Because counts were too low, approximately 18 rarely observed V segments, including chromosome 9 orphons, were excluded from the earlier analysis of 500 to 700 of the donors. In vitro tests confirmed that a few of the cytomegalovirus-associated TCR beta chains recognize cytomegalovirus antigens. Compared with equally common non-associated chains, HLA-associated TCR beta chains in a later analysis were more clonally expanded and had lower generation probabilities. Several of the top co-occurrence clusters appeared to be linked to parvovirus B19, influenza, CMV and Epstein-Barr virus, according to a later analysis. It was suggested by the authors that the approach could potentially be generalized to other disease states and immunological phenotypes. An association between a missense DCLRE1C variant and V-gene and J-gene trimming of TCR beta chains was found in a later genetic analysis and replicated in an independent cohort. Most TCR sequences were seen in very few donors, while some public TCRs were found in many individuals. In a later analysis, TCR association rates were found to vary across HLA loci, with the most associated TCRs seen for DRB1 alleles and the fewest for HLA-C alleles. The sequencing pipeline was judged likely to have produced a cluster of highly shared sequence variants as a technical artifact. Because the 87-base-pair reads could not distinguish some IMGT-functional V segments, including TRBV6-2 and TRBV6-3, those segments were excluded. The only immune exposure information available for the cohort was CMV serostatus. Roughly uniform sequencing depth across donors was assumed in presence/absence analyses, although this assumption may not hold. The study listed approximately 160 TCR beta chains as associated with cytomegalovirus. Compared with the roughly 700-donor mean, donors in an Asian-associated ancestry cluster had fewer N-insertions in productive TCRs, according to a later genetic analysis. Linkage disequilibrium might explain the correlated functional status among segregating V segments, but an unknown experimental factor could not be excluded. The cohort was sequenced for TCR beta chains only, and without alpha or paired-chain data the features that could be detected were limited. HLA typing was unavailable for some donors at each locus, so association tests used only the typed subset. In an earlier analysis of some 500 of the donors, most TCR beta V segments were observed in productive rearrangements about 87% or about 30% of the time, broadly matching IMGT annotations. At a false discovery rate of 0.05, a later analysis linked some 18,000 TCR beta sequences to specific HLA alleles. Most CMV-associated TCR beta chains appeared to be HLA-restricted in a later analysis, and the HLA associations seemed to be driven largely by CMV exposure. A further reported finding was that TCR beta sequences accurately predicted the HLA-A and HLA-B alleles for most subjects in the first cohort. The classifier was reported to diagnose cytomegalovirus status with high specificity and sensitivity in both the original and validation cohorts. Strong co-occurrence of HLA alleles, especially DR and DQ, made assigning TCR associations to individual alleles difficult.

From the cysteine up to the phenylalanine, the CDR3 has a length of 15 residues. Kept here is only the CDR3 DNA, which spans 45 bases and is read in frame from base 1. Via the germline V gene, CDR1 is SNHLY and CDR2 FYNNEI. Unmatched junction bases come to 9, with V trimmed by 6 bases and J by 6 bases. Libraries came from the immunoSEQ multiplex PCR assay. A mixture of 60 forward primers for TCR Vbeta segments and 13 reverse primers for TCR Jbeta segments was used in the multiplex PCR. The CDR3 region of rearranged TCR beta genes was amplified from genomic DNA by a multiplex PCR assay. On the Illumina HiSeq System, the amplified TCR beta libraries were sequenced as 87-base-pair reads. For the original study's pipeline: In a later analysis, 77 million or so unique TCR beta chains were counted across the approximately 640 repertoires, and roughly 11 million of these chains were shared by at least two donors. A nearest-neighbor algorithm error-corrected the raw reads and collapsed the reads into unique sequences, merging closely related sequences to remove PCR and sequencing errors. V, D and J gene segments were assigned by aligning CDR3 sequences to IMGT reference sequences. For a sequence to be retained, a match of at least six nucleotides was required to both a V gene segment and a J gene segment. Rearrangements were classified as productive when the CDR3 lacked stop codons and remained in frame with V and J, and all other rearrangements were classified as non-productive. CDR3 was defined according to IMGT convention as the region running from the second conserved V-encoded cysteine to the conserved J-encoded phenylalanine. The earlier analysis of fewer than 750 of the donors excluded sequences that lacked an unambiguous match to a single V gene segment. An earlier analysis of just under 600 of the donors called V segments functional above 56.7% productive rearrangements and segregating when the between-donor standard deviation exceeded 5%. A statistical classification framework was built for diagnosing cytomegalovirus status from the catalog of TCR beta chain sequences. V and J gene assignment, in a later analysis, came from comparing TCR nucleotide sequences with IMGT/GENE-DB human TR gene sequences. In a later analysis, CDR3 sequences and most-parsimonious VDJ recombination scenarios were assigned using the TCRdist pipeline. In a later analysis, every TCR beta chain was defined by the combination of its CDR3 amino acid sequence and its V-gene family, and reads without a unique V-gene family were dropped. In a later analysis, around 600 highly shared, low-generation-probability nucleotide sequences were removed to address suspected cross-contamination and a sequencing artifact. In a later analysis, a clonal expansion index was calculated for each public chain from normalized within-repertoire ranks of inferred template counts. In a later analysis, generation probabilities were computed with a VDJ recombination model fitted to out-of-frame rearrangements, and the resulting probabilities were checked against IGoR. A later analysis scored TCR-TCR, TCR-HLA and TCR-CMV co-occurrence with hypergeometric tests, applying a repertoire-size bias correction to TCR pairs. False discovery rates were estimated in a later analysis by permuting HLA or CMV assignments 20 times. A later analysis grouped co-occurring TCRs with DBSCAN, adding TCRdist sequence similarity when clustering within HLA-allele-positive subsets. For co-occurrence clustering, repertoires with fewer than 30,000 or more than 120,000 public chains were excluded, along with about five repertoires with anomalous nucleotide sharing. TCRdb holds this immuneACCESS table with in-frame rearrangements only. Some clones are missing; in checked studies, unresolved V genes explain under half, and the rest has no known cause. V and J calls plus clone size are reproduced from that table; the DNA served to infer D and trimming. The sample data list 100,000 to 150,000 clones, and around three quarters of these were observed just once. Roughly 1.2% of the sample rests with the top ten.

Sequenced: PBMCs. The source is a female donor in good health and CMV-seronegative. The rearranged segments are TRBV2 and TRBJ1-4; 8 central bases correspond to TRBD1. The DNA reads as follows: TGTGCCAGCAGGGATAACAGGGGGTTTGATGAAAAACTGTTTTTT. The resulting protein is CASRDNRGFDEKLFF.